Presented here are 14 T cell receptor beta chains from one specimen sequenced in a study of CD8 T cells in ankylosing spondylitis. These receptors have no known antigen. TCRdb used MiXCR to reprocess the 5' RACE reads, holding one entry per CDR3 protein. The repertoire holds more than 300,000 distinct CDR3 sequences, with 8% as singletons. Study conclusions and caveats: Characteristic, it appeared, of ankylosing spondylitis blood was a TCR beta motif of fewer than 10 highly homologous variants.

Sequenced material: blood, either unsorted or a sorted T cell fraction (not recorded which). These receptors were collected from a male donor with ankylosing spondylitis.

This chain joins TRBV7-3 and TRBJ2-2; the match to TRBD1 covers 11 bases. V shed 5 bases and J 5 bases; nucleotides not matched to a gene: 4. The CDR3 is 15 residues long. Germline assignment: CDR1 SGHTA and CDR2 FQGTGA. CDR3 amino acids: CASSGQGALTGELFF. The CDR3 bases are TGTGCCAGCAGCGGACAGGGGGCCCTGACCGGGGAGCTGTTTTTT.

The genes are TRBV19 and TRBJ2-3, with 8 bases identical to TRBD1. The junction had 5 bases not matched to a gene; V was cut back by 8 bases and J by 4 bases. Germline V gene lookup returns CDR1 LNHDA and CDR2 SQIVND (reference sequence). CDR3 length: 13 residues. CDR3 DNA sequence: TGTGCCAGTTCGGACAGGGATGCAGATACGCAGTATTTT. This encodes CASSDRDADTQYF.

CDR3 coding DNA: TGTGCCAGCATGACTAGCGGCGGCACAGATACGCAGTATTTT. Translating gives CASMTSGGTDTQYF. This rearrangement joins TRBV7-9 to TRBJ2-3, with 9 nucleotides matching TRBD2. The germline CDR1 and CDR2 sequences are SEHNR and FQNEAQ (reference sequence). The V gene end was trimmed by 7 bases and the J gene end by 1 base; junction bases not matched to a gene: 3. This CDR3 contains 14 residues.

V usage is TRBV28 and J usage is TRBJ2-1; 10 nucleotides align to TRBD1. This CDR3 region has 13 residues. Germline V CDR1 and CDR2: MDHEN, SYDVKM. The trim removed 6 bases at V and 7 bases at J, leaving 3 bases unmatched. CDR3 in amino acids: CASRGDRGNEQFF. The CDR3 nucleotides read TGTGCCAGCAGGGGGGACAGGGGTAATGAGCAGTTCTTC.

V gene TRBV3-1 combines with J gene TRBJ2-1; no definite D call. Per germline, CDR1 LGHDT and CDR2 YNNKEL (reference sequence). Trimming stripped 7 bases from V and 6 bases from J, with 16 bases between. This CDR3 has 14 amino acids. This chain's CDR3 is CASTPRSSGNEQFF. The CDR3 DNA sequence: TGTGCCAGCACCCCTAGGTCGTCTGGCAATGAGCAGTTCTTC.

The rearrangement joins TRBV3-1 to TRBJ2-5; TRBD1 aligns across 12 bases. The CDR3 consists of 15 residues. In germline, CDR1 is LGHDT, CDR2 YNNKEL (reference sequence). The ends lost 3 bases at V and 9 bases at J; junction bases unmatched: 8. The CDR3 DNA is TGTGCCAGCAGCCACCGGGACAGGGGGCACTCCCCCCAGTACTTC. Translating gives CASSHRDRGHSPQYF.

This clonotype was picked up a small number of times. The CDR3 bases are TGTGCCATCAGCGGGCTAGCGGTGAATGAGCAGTTCTTC. Translating gives CAISGLAVNEQFF. The genes are TRBV10-3 and TRBJ2-1; the match to TRBD2 covers 7 bases. V lost 6 bases to trimming and J lost 7 bases; unmatched junction nucleotides: 6. Germline CDR1 ENHRY, CDR2 SYGVKD. The CDR3 consists of 13 residues.

The chain uses TRBV4-3 and TRBJ2-1; possibly TRBD1 for D (6 bases). V dropped 1 base and J dropped 5 bases, with 12 bases sitting between them. The V gene's germline CDR1 is LGHNA and CDR2 YSLEER. The CDR3 is made up of 15 amino acids. This CDR3 is CASSQAWTADNEQFF. DNA of the CDR3: TGCGCCAGCAGCCAAGCGTGGACAGCAGACAATGAGCAGTTCTTC.

This clonotype has more than one count but fewer than ten. The rearrangement joins TRBV4-1 to TRBJ2-2, with TRBD1 as a possible D gene (6 bases). The length of the CDR3 is 15 residues. Looked up from germline, CDR1 is MGHRA and CDR2 is YSYEKL. Trimming removed 3 bases at V and 8 bases at J, with 16 bases between. The CDR3 DNA is TGCGCCAGCAGCCAGCCAGCAAGGGGGACGGGGGAGCTGTTTTTT. Translation gives CASSQPARGTGELFF.

This chain's CDR3 is CASSGQVDTEAFF. As DNA, the CDR3 is TGTGCCAGCAGCGGACAGGTGGATACTGAAGCTTTCTTT. The rearrangement uses TRBV6-1 and TRBJ1-1; 7 bases agree with TRBD1. The CDR3 runs 13 residues. CDR1 is MNHNS and CDR2 is SASEGT in the germline V gene. Unmatched junction bases numbered 6, after V lost 6 bases and J lost 5 bases.

The table lists this clonotype with a few counts. The chain combines TRBV21-1 with TRBJ1-5. TRBV21-1 is noted as a pseudogene. The CDR3 extends over 16 amino acids. The chain's CDR3 is CASRRGSRTANQPQHF. The DNA for the CDR3 is TGTGCCAGCAGGCGCGGAAGTCGGACAGCGAATCAGCCCCAGCATTTT.

Concerning this clonotype itself: Possible read error: a much larger clone is one base away. This chain uses TRBV29-1 with TRBJ2-1; maybe TRBD1 (6 bases). The CDR3 totals 12 residues. The V end lost 6 bases, the J end lost 3 bases, and 9 bases lay between the germline ends. The germline V gene encodes CDR1 SQVTM and CDR2 ANQGSEA. Here the CDR3 DNA reads TGCAGCGTGGGGACACTCTACAATGAGCAGTTCTTC. Encoded protein: CSVGTLYNEQFF.

This clonotype was seen at least ten times. This chain links TRBV5-1 with TRBJ2-7; D is ambiguous. Germline V gene sequence: CDR1 SGHRS, CDR2 YFSETQ. V was pared by 0 bases and J by 3 bases, with 7 bases between. The CDR3 extends over 13 amino acids. The CDR3 loop is CASSLGSVYEQYF. In nucleotides, the CDR3 is TGCGCCAGCAGCTTGGGCAGTGTCTACGAGCAGTACTTC.

This chain links TRBV6-1 with TRBJ1-5, with 7 bases that match TRBD1. CDR1 is MNHNS, CDR2 SASEGT, per germline. Trimming removed 7 bases from V and 6 bases from J; junction bases left unmatched: 12. The CDR3 runs to 15 residues. CDR3 loop: CASTENGGGGQPQHF. Here the CDR3 DNA reads TGTGCCAGCACCGAAAACGGAGGGGGCGGTCAGCCCCAGCATTTT.